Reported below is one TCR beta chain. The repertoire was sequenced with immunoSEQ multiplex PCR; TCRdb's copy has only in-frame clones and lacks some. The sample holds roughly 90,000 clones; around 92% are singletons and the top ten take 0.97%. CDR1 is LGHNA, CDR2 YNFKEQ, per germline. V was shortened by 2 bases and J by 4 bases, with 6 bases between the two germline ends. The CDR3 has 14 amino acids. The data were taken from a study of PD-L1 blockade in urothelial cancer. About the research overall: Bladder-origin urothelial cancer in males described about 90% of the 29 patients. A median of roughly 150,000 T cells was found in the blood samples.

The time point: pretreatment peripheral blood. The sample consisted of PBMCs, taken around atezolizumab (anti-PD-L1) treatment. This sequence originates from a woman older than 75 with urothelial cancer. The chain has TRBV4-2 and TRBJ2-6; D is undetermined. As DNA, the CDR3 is TGTGCCAGCAGCCAACCCGGGGGGGCCAACGTCCTGACTTTC. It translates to CASSQPGGANVLTF.